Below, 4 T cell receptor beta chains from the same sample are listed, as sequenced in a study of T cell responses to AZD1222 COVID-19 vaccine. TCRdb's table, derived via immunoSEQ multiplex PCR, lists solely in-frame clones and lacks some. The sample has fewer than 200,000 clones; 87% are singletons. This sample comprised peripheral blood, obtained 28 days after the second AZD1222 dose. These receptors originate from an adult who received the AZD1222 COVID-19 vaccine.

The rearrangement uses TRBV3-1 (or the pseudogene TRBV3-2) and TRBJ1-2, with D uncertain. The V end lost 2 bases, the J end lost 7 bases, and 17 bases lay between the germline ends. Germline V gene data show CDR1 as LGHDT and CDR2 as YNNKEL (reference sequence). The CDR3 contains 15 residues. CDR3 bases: TGTGCCAGCAGCCAATTCCGGGAGTCCCTAACTGGCTACACCTTC. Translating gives CASSQFRESLTGYTF.

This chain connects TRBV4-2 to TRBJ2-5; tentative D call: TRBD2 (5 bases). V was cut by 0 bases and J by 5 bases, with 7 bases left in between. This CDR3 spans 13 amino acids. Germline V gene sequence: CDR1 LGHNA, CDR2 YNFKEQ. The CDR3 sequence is CASSQEQRETQYF. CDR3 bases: TGTGCCAGCAGCCAAGAGCAGCGGGAGACCCAGTACTTC.

The CDR3 DNA follows: TGTGCCAGCAGTCCCAGCAGGGGGAACTATGGCTACACCTTC. Its protein product is CASSPSRGNYGYTF. The J gene is TRBJ1-2, the V gene TRBV6-2 or TRBV6-3, with 7 bases aligning to TRBD1. The junction had 5 bases not matched to a gene; V was cut back by 5 bases and J by 2 bases. The germline gives CDR1 MNHEY, CDR2 SVGEGT. The length of the CDR3 is 14 residues.

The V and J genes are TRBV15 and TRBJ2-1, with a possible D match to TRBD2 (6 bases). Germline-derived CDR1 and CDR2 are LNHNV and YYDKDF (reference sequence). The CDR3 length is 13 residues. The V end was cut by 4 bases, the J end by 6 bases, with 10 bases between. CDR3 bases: TGTGCCACCAGCACCGCTAGCGCCAATGAGCAGTTCTTC. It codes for CATSTASANEQFF.